This T cell receptor beta chain was sequenced for a study of blood T cell repertoires in COVID-19. Authors' processing steps: Reference gene primer amplification gave estimated nucleated cell counts. This table comes from immunoSEQ multiplex PCR, and its TCRdb copy is limited to in-frame clones, with some not included. V, J and clone size were drawn from that table, and D and trimming were deduced from the DNA. The table includes approximately 70,000 clones, around 92% detected once. The sequencing input was peripheral blood. This receptor was identified in a human donor with active COVID-19. The donor label of this sample is uncertain.

The CDR3 sequence is CASSVSGGPYLTGELFF. The CDR3 DNA reads TGTGCCAGCAGCGTCAGCGGGGGCCCTTATCTAACCGGGGAGCTGTTTTTT. The chain uses TRBV9 and TRBJ2-2, with 8 bases matching TRBD2. Germline V gives CDR1 SGDLS, CDR2 YYNGEE. The junction had 11 bases not matched to a gene; V was cut back by 2 bases and J by 5 bases. The CDR3 runs 17 residues. Filled out from reference TRBV9 and TRBJ2-2, the complete variable domain reads DSGVTQTPKHLITATGQRVTLRCSPRSGDLSVYWYQQSLDQGLQFLIQYYNGEERAKGNILERFSAQQFPDLHSELNLSSLELGDSALYFCASSVSGGPYLTGELFFGEGSRLTVL.